This T cell receptor (beta chain) emerged from a study of shared clonotypes between healthy human individuals. Study-wide points: Despite large depth, rarefaction showed incomplete sorted-subset sequencing. Non-shared clonotypes displayed generation probabilities falling below those of clonotypes present in all four donors.

Worth noting for this clone: Antigen specificity is unknown.

CD4+ cell separation produced CD45RA+ naive and CD45RA-negative memory subsets. Deletions cut 3 bases from V and 0 bases from J, with 13 bases between. The CDR3 spans 15 residues. The germline V gene has CDR1 SGHRS and CDR2 YFSETQ. Only in-frame clones appear in the TCRdb table, and some are missing; sequencing was by immunoSEQ multiplex PCR. The table records over 1.4 million clones, roughly 95% of them present only once. The sample was naive CD4+ T cells sorted from blood. Subset: CD45RA+ positively selected. This clonotype originated in a man aged 25 to 45 in good health. The V call is TRBV5-1, the J call TRBJ2-7, with no clear D. For the CDR3, the DNA is TGCGCCAGCAGCTCCCCGTTAGCTAGCTCCTACGAGCAGTACTTC. The encoded protein is CASSSPLASSYEQYF.